These T cell receptor beta chains were read from a single sample in a study of PD-L1 blockade in urothelial cancer. TCRdb's copy holds only in-frame clones and misses some; the assay was immunoSEQ multiplex PCR. The table has tens of thousands of clones, roughly 90% seen once. The material was PBMCs, obtained around atezolizumab (anti-PD-L1) treatment. The receptors originated from a man aged 60-69 years with urothelial cancer. Both conserved end residues are part of each CDR3. A D gene is named only where the DNA matches it firmly. Size is stated for part of the rows, as once, few or many counts, or as a class when the clone is expanded.

TRBJ1-6	TRBV5-1	15	TRBD1	-	TGCGCCAGCAGAGACACAGGGGATTATGGTTCACCCCTCCACTTT	CASRDTGDYGSPLHF
TRBJ1-4	TRBV19	13	-	-	TGTGCCAGTAGCGGACAAGTACGAGAAAAACTGTTTTTT	CASSGQVREKLFF
TRBJ2-3	TRBV7-3	14	-	-	TGTGCCAGCAGCCCCGACCATTCTACTTCGGGTCGATATTTT	CASSPDHSTSGRYF
TRBJ2-1	TRBV29-1	14	TRBD2	-	TGCAGCCCATCGGGGCTAGCGGGAAACAATGAGCAGTTCTTC	CSPSGLAGNNEQFF
TRBJ2-1	TRBV12-5	15	TRBD2	-	TGTGCTAGTGGTGCTACGCGGGAGGCCCACAATGAGCAGTTCTTC	CASGATREAHNEQFF
TRBJ1-1	TRBV27	14	-	-	TGTGCCAGCACCCCCGGGAGGATGAACACTGAAGCTTTCTTT	CASTPGRMNTEAFF
TRBJ2-7	TRBV11-2	15	TRBD2	-	TGTGCCAGCAGCTTAGATCTAGCGGGGGGAGGCGAGCAGTACTTC	CASSLDLAGGGEQYF
TRBJ2-7	TRBV28	15	-	-	TGTGCCAGCAGGCCCGAGGGAGCGGGCATCTACGAGCAGTACTTC	CASRPEGAGIYEQYF
TRBJ2-7	TRBV30	13	-	-	TGTGCCTGGGCATCCACAGGAGTCTACGAGCAGTACTTC	CAWASTGVYEQYF
TRBJ1-2	TRBV28	14	TRBD1	-	TGTGCCAGCAGTTCCTCCGACAGGGTGAAAGGCTACACCTTC	CASSSSDRVKGYTF
TRBJ1-4	TRBV4-1	16	TRBD1	-	TGCGCCAGCAGCCAAGGCAACAGGGGGAGGAATGAAAAACTGTTTTTT	CASSQGNRGRNEKLFF
TRBJ2-6	TRBV5-4	15	-	-	TGTGCCAGCAGCTTGGGCGGAAGTGGGGCCAACGTCCTGACTTTC	CASSLGGSGANVLTF
TRBJ1-2	TRBV5-4	16	-	-	TGTGCCAGCAGCTTGAGGCGGGACTTTAGGGGTCATGGCTACACCTTC	CASSLRRDFRGHGYTF
TRBJ2-7	TRBV9	14	-	-	TGTGCCAGCAGCGTCTCCGGGGTCTCCTACGAGCAGTACTTC	CASSVSGVSYEQYF
TRBJ1-4	TRBV2	14	TRBD1	-	TGTGCCAGCAAGGAGACAGGGGTGGGTGAAAAACTGTTTTTT	CASKETGVGEKLFF
TRBJ2-3	TRBV11-3	17	TRBD2	-	TGTGCCAGCAGCTTAAGCATCCTGGCGGGGGACACAGATACGCAGTATTTT	CASSLSILAGDTDTQYF
TRBJ1-1	TRBV28	13	TRBD1	once	TGTGCCAGCAGTATCCGGGACAGGGGGTCAGCTTTCTTT	CASSIRDRGSAFF
TRBJ2-1	TRBV30	12	-	once	TGTGCCTGGAGTGTACTGTGGAATGAGCAGTTCTTC	CAWSVLWNEQFF
TRBJ1-1	TRBV29-1	14	-	-	TGCAGCGTTCTCCGGGAGACAAAGAACACTGAAGCTTTCTTT	CSVLRETKNTEAFF
TRBJ2-3	TRBV5-1	15	TRBD1	-	TGCGCCAGCAGCTTGATCGGGACAGCCACAGATACGCAGTATTTT	CASSLIGTATDTQYF
TRBJ2-1	TRBV7-9	18	TRBD2	-	TGTGCCAGCAGCTTAGTAAGTACCGGGAGGGCCTCCTACAATGAGCAGTTCTTC	CASSLVSTGRASYNEQFF
TRBJ1-1	TRBV7-9	11	-	-	TGTGCCAGCAGCCTCACCGGTGAAGCTTTCTTT	CASSLTGEAFF
TRBJ1-2	TRBV27	14	TRBD1	-	TGTGCCAGCGGCACGGCGGGACAGTACTATGGCTACACCTTC	CASGTAGQYYGYTF
TRBJ2-7	TRBV19	11	-	-	TGTGCCAGTAGTACTGGACAGGAGCAGTACTTC	CASSTGQEQYF
TRBJ1-1	TRBV15	15	-	-	TGTGCCACCAGCAGAGGGAGGGACCGACCTATTGAAGCTTTCTTT	CATSRGRDRPIEAFF
TRBJ2-1	TRBV7-3	15	TRBD2	-	TGTGCCAGCAGCCCCGGGACTATCAAAGACAATGAGCAGTTCTTC	CASSPGTIKDNEQFF
TRBJ1-1	TRBV19	15	TRBD1	-	TGTGCCAGTAGTATGTTCACAGGGGGCGGCACTGAAGCTTTCTTT	CASSMFTGGGTEAFF
TRBJ2-2	TRBV10-3	16	TRBD2	-	TGTGCCATCAGGGGACTAGCGGGATCCGATACCGGGGAGCTGTTTTTT	CAIRGLAGSDTGELFF
TRBJ1-2	TRBV4-1	14	-	-	TGCGCCAGCAGCCAAGATCGGGGGTACTATGGCTACACCTTC	CASSQDRGYYGYTF
TRBJ1-2	TRBV5-1	13	-	once	TGCGCCAGCAGCTTAGGCCAGGTCTATGGCTACACCTTC	CASSLGQVYGYTF
TRBJ2-5	TRBV30	15	TRBD1	-	TGTGCCTGGAGTGGGGGACAGTCCTTTACCGGGACCCAGTACTTC	CAWSGGQSFTGTQYF
TRBJ2-7	TRBV2	13	TRBD2	-	TGTGCCAGCAAAACCGACCAGGGAGGGACGCAGTACTTC	CASKTDQGGTQYF
TRBJ1-2	TRBV7-9	15	-	-	TGTGCCAGCAGCTTTGGAAGCGGGAGCTACTATGGCTACACCTTC	CASSFGSGSYYGYTF
TRBJ2-3	TRBV2	15	TRBD2	-	TGTGCCAGCAGTTTACGGACTAGCGGGAGGGATACGCAGTATTTT	CASSLRTSGRDTQYF
TRBJ2-6	TRBV5-4	19	-	-	TGTGCCAGCAGCTTGGCCTGGGGGGGCATAAGATCTGGGGCCAACGTCCTGACTTTC	CASSLAWGGIRSGANVLTF
TRBJ1-1	TRBV10-3	14	TRBD1	once	TGTGCCATCAGTGGACAGGGATTGAACACTGAAGCTTTCTTT	CAISGQGLNTEAFF
TRBJ1-4	TRBV6-5	14	TRBD1	-	TGTGCCAGCAGGGACAGGGGAACTAATGAAAAACTGTTTTTT	CASRDRGTNEKLFF
TRBJ1-4	TRBV19	15	TRBD1	-	TGTGCCAGTAGTCTAAGGACAGGGGGGCTTGAAAAACTGTTTTTT	CASSLRTGGLEKLFF
TRBJ2-3	TRBV7-3	18	TRBD2	-	TGTGCCAGCAGCCAACAGCGGACTAGCGGGGGGTACACAGATACGCAGTATTTT	CASSQQRTSGGYTDTQYF
TRBJ1-1	TRBV11-3	13	-	-	TGTGCCGCCGGGGGGTTGACGAACACTGAAGCTTTCTTT	CAAGGLTNTEAFF
TRBJ2-7	TRBV11-3	15	-	-	TGTGCCAGCAGCTTAACACCCAGGGAGGTGTTCGAGCAGTACTTC	CASSLTPREVFEQYF
TRBJ2-1	TRBV14	15	-	once	TGTGCCAGCAGCCCGGGGTCTTGGGCCTACAATGAGCAGTTCTTC	CASSPGSWAYNEQFF
TRBJ2-7	TRBV19	14	TRBD1	-	TGTGCCAGTAAACTTCGGGACAGCCACTACGAGCAGTACTTC	CASKLRDSHYEQYF
TRBJ2-1	TRBV6-1	15	TRBD2	-	TGTGCCAGCACCTCGGGACTAGCGGGAGACAATGAGCAGTTCTTC	CASTSGLAGDNEQFF
TRBJ2-7	TRBV28	15	-	-	TGTGCCAGCAGTTTAACGGGGTTTGGATACTACGAGCAGTACTTC	CASSLTGFGYYEQYF
TRBJ1-2	TRBV27	15	-	-	TGTGCCAGCAGTTCCCAACAGCCAGGGGAGGGTGGCTACACCTTC	CASSSQQPGEGGYTF
TRBJ2-7	TRBV5-1	15	-	-	TGCGCCAGCAGCTTCTTCTCCACCTCTACCTACGAGCAGTACTTC	CASSFFSTSTYEQYF
TRBJ1-3	TRBV4-3	17	-	-	TGCGCCAGCAGCCGCTCAAGGACAGAGGCCTCTGGAAACACCATATATTTT	CASSRSRTEASGNTIYF
TRBJ1-1	TRBV5-1	13	-	-	TGCGCCAGCAGCTTAGGGGTGAACACTGAAGCTTTCTTT	CASSLGVNTEAFF
TRBJ2-7	TRBV27	16	TRBD1	-	TGTGCCAGCAGTTTTGACACCGGGACAGTTGGCGGCGAGCAGTACTTC	CASSFDTGTVGGEQYF
TRBJ1-1	TRBV5-1	15	-	-	TGCGCCAGCAGCAGTACAGGGAATTCGAACACTGAAGCTTTCTTT	CASSSTGNSNTEAFF
TRBJ2-1	TRBV4-1	14	TRBD1	-	TGCGCCAGCAGCCATCCTCAGGGGGCACGGGAGCAGTTCTTC	CASSHPQGAREQFF
TRBJ2-7	TRBV28	13	-	-	TGTGCCAGCAGTCTAGACAGATTCTACGAGCAGTACTTC	CASSLDRFYEQYF
TRBJ2-3	TRBV18	14	-	once	TGTGCCAGCTCAGGCGGGACGTCCACAGATACGCAGTATTTT	CASSGGTSTDTQYF